What follows are 15 T cell receptor beta chains derived from one specimen sequenced in a study of control samples from healthy donors and cancer patients. Method: immunoSEQ multiplex PCR; TCRdb's copy keeps in-frame clones and lacks some. The data show about 170,000 clones, 80% to 90% seen once. The sample taken for sequencing was blood. The receptors stem from a woman in her twenties or thirties in good health.

The J gene is TRBJ2-5, the V gene TRBV12-3 or TRBV12-4; D uncertain. The CDR3 runs 12 residues. V gave up 3 bases and J gave up 4 bases, with 6 bases separating them. The CDR3 region has the DNA TGTGCCAGCAGTTTGATGGGAGAGACCCAGTACTTC. Translated: CASSLMGETQYF.

This chain links TRBV27 with TRBJ2-1; tentatively, D is TRBD2 (7 bases). The CDR3 runs to 13 residues. Germline V gives CDR1 MNHEY, CDR2 SMNVEV (reference sequence). V was clipped by 5 bases and J by 8 bases, with 13 bases between them. The CDR3 loop reads CASSPLGGHEQFF. The DNA for the CDR3 is TGTGCCAGCAGTCCCCTGGGGGGGCATGAGCAGTTCTTC.

The chain has TRBV4-1 and TRBJ2-1, with TRBD2 as a possible D gene (6 bases). Germline CDR1 MGHRA, CDR2 YSYEKL. Deletions cut 6 bases from V and 9 bases from J, with 9 bases between. This CDR3 contains 11 residues. As DNA, the CDR3 is TGCGCCAGCAGGCTGGGAGGTGAGCAGTTCTTC. Its translation: CASRLGGEQFF.

This chain connects TRBV5-5 to TRBJ1-4, with D perhaps TRBD1 (5 bases). Trimming stripped 5 bases from V and 13 bases from J, with 15 bases between. Germline V gene lookup returns CDR1 SGHKS and CDR2 YYEKEE (reference sequence). The CDR3 spans 12 residues. The CDR3 DNA reads TGTGCCAGCAGAGCCGAAGGGGTGGGACTGTTTTTT. Translation: CASRAEGVGLFF. The complete variable domain, with remaining parts taken from reference TRBV5-5 and TRBJ1-4, reads DAGVTQSPTHLIKTRGQQVTLRCSPISGHKSVSWYQQVLGQGPQFIFQYYEKEERGRGNFPDRFSARQFPNYSSELNVNALLLGDSALYLCASRAEGVGLFFGSGTQLSVL.

This clone was detected once. This chain links TRBV7-9 with TRBJ2-7; D perhaps matches TRBD1 (5 bases). With 2 bases removed from V and 4 bases from J, the gap between germline ends came to 12 bases. The germline V gene has CDR1 SEHNR and CDR2 FQNEAQ (reference sequence). CDR3 length: 14 residues. The CDR3 protein is CASSLRGPLYEQYF. The CDR3 DNA follows: TGTGCCAGCAGCTTAAGGGGCCCCCTATACGAGCAGTACTTC.

V and J are TRBV4-1 and TRBJ1-2; possible D gene TRBD1, 6 bases. The CDR3 consists of 15 residues. CDR1 is MGHRA, CDR2 YSYEKL, per germline. V gave up 0 bases and J gave up 4 bases, with 12 bases separating them. The CDR3 protein is CASSQEPGVSYGYTF. The DNA for the CDR3 is TGCGCCAGCAGCCAAGAGCCAGGGGTTAGCTATGGCTACACCTTC.

The chain combines TRBV19 with TRBJ1-6; 11 positions match TRBD1. From germline, CDR1 is LNHDA and CDR2 SQIVND (reference sequence). The CDR3 is 15 amino acids. V gave up 5 bases and J gave up 13 bases; unmatched junction bases: 10. In nucleotides, the CDR3 is TGTGCCAGTAGTGCTGATGGGACAGGGGGTTCCCCCCTCCACTTT. Translated: CASSADGTGGSPLHF.

In this sample, this clone turned up once. The chain employs TRBV7-6 and TRBJ2-2; perhaps D is TRBD1 or TRBD2 (6 bases each). Germline CDR1 SGHVS, CDR2 FNYEAQ. The CDR3 spans 16 residues. V was pared by 4 bases and J by 5 bases, with 17 bases between. CDR3 DNA sequence: TGTGCCAGCAGCTCCCGCGGATGGGGGGCAACCGGGGAGCTGTTTTTT. Residues: CASSSRGWGATGELFF. The whole variable domain, filled in from reference TRBV7-6 and TRBJ2-2, reads GAGVSQSPRYKVTKRGQDVALRCDPISGHVSLYWYRQALGQGPEFLTYFNYEAQQDKSGLPNDRFSAERPEGSISTLTIQRTEQRDSAMYRCASSSRGWGATGELFFGEGSRLTVL.

V is TRBV6-4 and J is TRBJ1-4, with 8 bases aligning to TRBD1. Trimming removed 7 bases from V and 11 bases from J; junction bases left unmatched: 9. The V gene's germline CDR1 is MRHNA and CDR2 SNTAGT. CDR3 length: 13 residues. This CDR3 reads CASTDRAFGKLFF. Written as DNA, the CDR3 is TGTGCCAGCACGGACAGGGCTTTCGGGAAACTGTTTTTT.

This chain joins TRBV2 and TRBJ1-6; D is uncertain. The V end lost 7 bases, the J end lost 8 bases, and 12 bases lay between the germline ends. The CDR3 is 13 residues long. Germline assignment: CDR1 SNHLY and CDR2 FYNNEI. The CDR3 nucleotides are TGTGCCAGCACGGGTTCTGGGGATTCACCCCTCCACTTT. As protein: CASTGSGDSPLHF.

The chain is built from TRBV3-1 (or the pseudogene TRBV3-2) and TRBJ2-7, with TRBD1 matching over 9 bases. The trim removed 4 bases at V and 5 bases at J, leaving 3 bases unmatched. This CDR3 comprises 13 residues. Per germline, CDR1 LGHDT and CDR2 YNNKEL (reference sequence). The CDR3 DNA reads TGTGCCAGCAGCCTGGACAGGGGCCACGAGCAGTACTTC. The encoded protein is CASSLDRGHEQYF.

This sequence joins TRBV24-1 and TRBJ1-6; tentative D call: TRBD1 (5 bases). V lost 9 bases, J lost 6 bases, and 14 bases lay in between. The CDR3 spans 14 residues. In germline, CDR1 is KGHDR, CDR2 SFDVKD. CDR3 sequence reads: CATWGGLANSPLHF. In DNA form, the CDR3 reads TGTGCCACCTGGGGCGGGCTGGCTAATTCACCCCTCCACTTT.

This clone was counted once. The CDR3 is CASSPSVSVGSSTDTQYF. In nucleotides, the CDR3 is TGCGCCAGCAGCCCAAGTGTATCAGTCGGAAGTAGCACAGATACGCAGTATTTT. This chain links TRBV4-1 with TRBJ2-3; D remains ambiguous. Trimming removed 4 bases from V and 0 bases from J, with 20 bases in between. Germline CDR1 MGHRA, CDR2 YSYEKL. The CDR3 consists of 18 residues.

Regarding this clone: This sample includes further DNA sequences coding for the same CDR3. J is TRBJ2-2 and V is TRBV19, with a possible D match to TRBD2 (5 bases). This CDR3 has 14 residues. Trimming took off 3 bases at V and 4 bases at J, with 9 bases between the two ends. Germline CDR1 reads LNHDA; CDR2 reads SQIVND (reference sequence). The CDR3 protein is CASSIARGTGELFF. The CDR3, as DNA: TGTGCCAGTAGTATTGCCCGGGGCACCGGGGAGCTGTTTTTT.

This chain joins TRBV6-1 and TRBJ2-1; D not certain. The CDR3 runs to 14 residues. Germline CDR1 and CDR2: MNHNS and SASEGT. With 0 bases removed from V and 9 bases from J, the gap between germline ends came to 12 bases. For the CDR3, the DNA is TGTGCCAGCAGTGAAGCGGTCGATCGCACTGAGCAGTTCTTC. Its protein is CASSEAVDRTEQFF.